This is a list of T cell receptor beta chains from one sample in a study of blood T cell repertoires in COVID-19. Sequencing was performed with immunoSEQ multiplex PCR; in TCRdb, only in-frame clones are kept and a portion is missing. The data hold more than 100,000 clones, with under 90% observed a single time. Sequenced: peripheral blood. Receptors were obtained from an older woman with acute or convalescent COVID-19. CDR3s include the opening cysteine and the closing phenylalanine or tryptophan. D genes are given only for firm matches. A clone size is listed for some rows: how often the clone was seen (once, few, many), or a class if it is expanded.

j_call: TRBJ1-2; v_call: TRBV25-1; d_call: NA; clone_size: few; cdr3_aa: CASSESLQGTNYGYTF; cdr3_nt: TGTGCCAGCAGTGAATCGTTACAGGGAACCAACTATGGCTACACCTTC
j_call: TRBJ1-2; v_call: TRBV7-2; d_call: TRBD1; clone_size: NA; cdr3_aa: CASSLGQGGYGYTF; cdr3_nt: TGTGCCAGCAGCTTAGGACAGGGGGGCTATGGCTACACCTTC
j_call: TRBJ1-5; v_call: TRBV18; d_call: TRBD1; clone_size: few; cdr3_aa: CASSPAGTGVNQPQHF; cdr3_nt: TGTGCCAGCTCACCAGCCGGGACAGGGGTTAATCAGCCCCAGCATTTT
j_call: TRBJ2-7; v_call: TRBV18; d_call: TRBD1; clone_size: NA; cdr3_aa: CASSPTTGGPYEQYF; cdr3_nt: TGTGCCAGCTCGCCTACAACAGGGGGACCCTACGAGCAGTACTTC
j_call: TRBJ2-1; v_call: TRBV6-2/TRBV6-3; d_call: NA; clone_size: NA; cdr3_aa: CASSTRGASSYNEQFF; cdr3_nt: TGTGCCAGCAGCACCCGGGGGGCTAGCTCCTACAATGAGCAGTTCTTC
j_call: TRBJ1-5; v_call: TRBV6-5; d_call: NA; clone_size: NA; cdr3_aa: CAGGVNSNQPQHF; cdr3_nt: TGTGCGGGAGGAGTGAATAGCAATCAGCCCCAGCATTTT
j_call: TRBJ1-2; v_call: TRBV29-1; d_call: TRBD1; clone_size: few; cdr3_aa: CSVDRQGNYGYTF; cdr3_nt: TGCAGCGTTGACCGACAGGGGAACTATGGCTACACCTTC
j_call: TRBJ1-2; v_call: TRBV7-2; d_call: NA; clone_size: NA; cdr3_aa: CASSLWTELEYGYTF; cdr3_nt: TGTGCCAGCAGCCTTTGGACAGAATTGGAGTATGGCTACACCTTC
j_call: TRBJ1-5; v_call: TRBV29-1; d_call: TRBD1; clone_size: once; cdr3_aa: CSVGQGRNQPQHF; cdr3_nt: TGCAGCGTTGGACAGGGTCGCAATCAGCCCCAGCATTTT
j_call: TRBJ1-1; v_call: TRBV6-2/TRBV6-3; d_call: NA; clone_size: NA; cdr3_aa: CASNPGGQTEAFF; cdr3_nt: TGTGCCAGCAACCCTGGAGGCCAGACTGAAGCTTTCTTT
j_call: TRBJ1-2; v_call: TRBV30; d_call: NA; clone_size: NA; cdr3_aa: CASYWGLRIYGYTF; cdr3_nt: TGTGCCTCCTATTGGGGGCTACGAATCTATGGCTACACCTTC
j_call: TRBJ1-6; v_call: TRBV6-5; d_call: NA; clone_size: once; cdr3_aa: CASRDKQGRSSPLHF; cdr3_nt: TGTGCCAGCAGGGACAAACAGGGTAGGAGTTCACCCCTCCACTTT
j_call: TRBJ1-1; v_call: TRBV27; d_call: NA; clone_size: NA; cdr3_aa: CATFYGAGNTEAFF; cdr3_nt: TGTGCCACCTTTTACGGAGCTGGGAACACTGAAGCTTTCTTT
j_call: TRBJ1-2; v_call: TRBV10-2; d_call: NA; clone_size: NA; cdr3_aa: CASSEAGNGYTF; cdr3_nt: TGCGCCAGCAGTGAAGCAGGGAATGGCTACACCTTC
j_call: TRBJ2-1; v_call: TRBV12-3/TRBV12-4; d_call: NA; clone_size: NA; cdr3_aa: CASRTTGYNEQFF; cdr3_nt: TGTGCCAGCAGAACGACGGGCTACAATGAGCAGTTCTTC
j_call: TRBJ1-5; v_call: TRBV2; d_call: NA; clone_size: NA; cdr3_aa: CASSDKGRTNQPQHF; cdr3_nt: TGTGCCAGCAGTGATAAAGGGAGGACCAATCAGCCCCAGCATTTT
j_call: TRBJ1-3; v_call: TRBV7-6; d_call: NA; clone_size: NA; cdr3_aa: CASSSGTANTIYF; cdr3_nt: TGTGCCAGCAGCTCCGGGACTGCAAACACCATATATTTT
j_call: TRBJ2-5; v_call: TRBV5-6; d_call: NA; clone_size: NA; cdr3_aa: CASSLGQPQQTQYF; cdr3_nt: TGTGCCAGCAGCTTGGGACAGCCCCAACAGACCCAGTACTTC
j_call: TRBJ1-4; v_call: TRBV11-3; d_call: TRBD1; clone_size: NA; cdr3_aa: CASSFQGAGTNEKLFF; cdr3_nt: TGTGCCAGCAGCTTCCAGGGGGCAGGGACTAATGAAAAACTGTTTTTT
j_call: TRBJ1-1; v_call: TRBV5-6; d_call: TRBD1; clone_size: NA; cdr3_aa: CASRVFIGGGSEAFF; cdr3_nt: TGTGCCAGCAGGGTATTTATCGGAGGGGGCTCTGAAGCTTTCTTT